What follows are 18 T cell receptor beta chains derived from one specimen sequenced in a study of blood T cell repertoires in COVID-19. Assay used: immunoSEQ multiplex PCR; TCRdb lists only in-frame clones, some missing. The profile shows some 240,000 clones, more than 75% of them singletons. The specimen was peripheral blood. These receptors were taken from a human donor in a cohort sampled during active COVID-19.

This chain uses TRBV6-2 or TRBV6-3 with TRBJ2-5; 10 bases align to TRBD2. This CDR3 is built from 17 residues. CDR1 MNHEY and CDR2 SVGEGT come from the germline V gene. The V and J ends lost 0 bases and 5 bases, in that order; junction bases with no gene match: 9. In nucleotides, the CDR3 is TGTGCCAGCAGTTACTCCCCAGAAGCGGGGGGGCGTGAGACCCAGTACTTC. Its translation: CASSYSPEAGGRETQYF.

The chain carries TRBV28 and TRBJ2-5; 7 bases line up with TRBD1. This CDR3 has 15 residues. The germline V gene encodes CDR1 MDHEN and CDR2 SYDVKM. The V and J ends lost 6 bases and 3 bases, in that order; junction bases with no gene match: 10. The CDR3 region is CASSLRGQKEETQYF. The CDR3 region has the DNA TGTGCCAGCAGCTTAAGGGGACAGAAGGAAGAGACCCAGTACTTC.

The CDR3: CASSFRTSYGYTF. The CDR3 nucleotides are TGCGCCAGCAGCTTCCGGACAAGCTATGGCTACACCTTC. The chain joins TRBV5-1 to TRBJ1-2; TRBD1 is a possible D gene (5 bases). Germline V gene data show CDR1 as SGHRS and CDR2 as YFSETQ. The CDR3 runs 13 residues. The V gene lost 2 bases and the J gene lost 4 bases, with 9 bases spanning the gap.

There are many counts of this clone. This chain joins TRBV11-3 and TRBJ2-5; 8 positions match TRBD1. From germline, CDR1 is SGHNT and CDR2 YENEEA. The CDR3 length is 15 residues. V lost 3 bases to trimming and J lost 5 bases; unmatched junction nucleotides: 8. CDR3 region: CASSFGQGTLETQYF. Here the CDR3 DNA reads TGTGCCAGCAGCTTCGGACAGGGAACCTTGGAGACCCAGTACTTC.

This clone was picked up one time. This chain uses TRBV6-5 with TRBJ2-5; 9 bases line up with TRBD1. Germline V gives CDR1 MNHEY, CDR2 SVGAGI. The CDR3 covers 14 residues. V shed 5 bases, J shed 5 bases, and the junction held 6 bases outside the gene matches. The CDR3 DNA is TGTGCCAGCAGTCAGACAGGGGGTAGGGAGACCCAGTACTTC. Amino acid sequence: CASSQTGGRETQYF.

The chain combines TRBV4-2 with TRBJ2-7; D unclear. CDR3 length equals 13 residues. V gave up 2 bases and J gave up 3 bases, with 8 bases separating them. The germline V gene encodes CDR1 LGHNA and CDR2 YNFKEQ. CDR3 coding DNA: TGTGCCAGCAGCCAACTCGCCGGCTACGAGCAGTACTTC. The encoded protein is CASSQLAGYEQYF.

The chain recombines TRBV2 with TRBJ1-5; weak D call: TRBD1 (5 bases). From germline, CDR1 is SNHLY and CDR2 FYNNEI. The CDR3 runs to 13 residues. Between the trimmed V and J ends, which lost 2 bases and 8 bases, there was a span of 10 bases. The CDR3 DNA is TGTGCCAGCAGTGAAACAGGACCCGAGCCCCAGCATTTT. Protein product: CASSETGPEPQHF.

This clone occurred a few times. This chain links TRBV7-2 with TRBJ1-5, with 9 bases identical to TRBD1. V trimming: 3 bases; J trimming: 7 bases; junction bases outside the gene matches: 7. This CDR3 region has 15 residues. The germline V gene encodes CDR1 SGHTA and CDR2 FQGNSA. The CDR3 protein is CASSFTGGAGQPQHF. CDR3 sequence (DNA): TGTGCCAGCAGCTTTACAGGGGGCGCAGGCCAGCCCCAGCATTTT. The full variable domain, its missing parts supplied by reference TRBV7-2 and TRBJ1-5, is GAGVSQSPSNKVTEKGKDVELRCDPISGHTALYWYRQSLGQGLEFLIYFQGNSAPDKSGLPSDRFSAERTGGSVSTLTIQRTQQEDSAVYLCASSFTGGAGQPQHFGDGTRLSIL.

The J gene is TRBJ2-2, the V gene TRBV28, with D maybe TRBD1 (5 bases). This CDR3 region has 17 residues. The germline CDR1 and CDR2 sequences are MDHEN and SYDVKM. V was pared by 7 bases and J by 2 bases, with 20 bases between. The CDR3 DNA follows: TGTGCCAGCACGCCCTTAGGGGATAGTCTCAACACCGGGGAGCTGTTTTTT. This translates into CASTPLGDSLNTGELFF.

V is TRBV9 and J is TRBJ2-3, with TRBD2 matching over 7 bases. The ends lost 0 bases at V and 2 bases at J; junction bases unmatched: 6. Germline V gene lookup returns CDR1 SGDLS and CDR2 YYNGEE. The CDR3 runs 16 residues. The CDR3 here is CASSVADGRTTDTQYF. The CDR3 DNA follows: TGTGCCAGCAGCGTAGCTGACGGGAGGACCACAGATACGCAGTATTTT.

J is TRBJ2-7 and V is TRBV3-1 (or the pseudogene TRBV3-2); 12 bases fit TRBD1. The CDR3 is 14 amino acids. Germline V CDR1 and CDR2: LGHDT, YNNKEL (reference sequence). Trimming at V came to 5 bases and at J to 7 bases, leaving 6 bases not matched to a gene. CDR3 nucleotides: TGTGCCAGCAGCTACGGGACAGGGGGCCGGGAGCAGTACTTC. This encodes CASSYGTGGREQYF.

The genes are TRBV19 and TRBJ2-3, with D tentatively TRBD1 (7 bases). Germline CDR1 is LNHDA and CDR2 is SQIVND (reference sequence). The CDR3 is 14 residues long. V lost 3 bases and J 4 bases, leaving 11 bases between the germline ends. CDR3 loop: CASSIVRGADTQYF. For the CDR3, the DNA is TGTGCCAGTAGTATTGTCAGGGGGGCAGATACGCAGTATTTT. The full variable domain, completed using reference TRBV19 and TRBJ2-3, is DGGITQSPKYLFRKEGQNVTLSCEQNLNHDAMYWYRQDPGQGLRLIYYSQIVNDFQKGDIAEGYSVSREKKESFPLTVTSAQKNPTAFYLCASSIVRGADTQYFGPGTRLTVL.

The rearrangement uses TRBV5-1 and TRBJ2-7; 7 bases align to TRBD1. Germline values: CDR1 SGHRS, CDR2 YFSETQ. CDR3 size: 13 residues. Losses at the gene ends were 4 bases for V and 2 bases for J; bases not matched to a gene: 3. Written as DNA, the CDR3 is TGCGCCAGCAGCCACAGGGGACCCTACGAGCAGTACTTC. This encodes CASSHRGPYEQYF.

The chain has TRBV5-1 and TRBJ2-5; 11 nucleotides align to TRBD2. Germline V gene sequence: CDR1 SGHRS, CDR2 YFSETQ. V trimming: 1 base; J trimming: 1 base; junction bases outside the gene matches: 0. The CDR3 consists of 15 residues. CDR3 in DNA: TGCGCCAGCAGCTTGACTAGCGGGGGCCAAGAGACCCAGTACTTC. This sequence encodes CASSLTSGGQETQYF. The variable domain in full, completed from reference TRBV5-1 and TRBJ2-5, reads KAGVTQTPRYLIKTRGQQVTLSCSPISGHRSVSWYQQTPGQGLQFLFEYFSETQRNKGNFPGRFSGRQFSNSRSEMNVSTLELGDSALYLCASSLTSGGQETQYFGPGTRLLVL.

This clone has a handful of counts. J is TRBJ2-4 and V is TRBV14; a possible D gene is TRBD1 (5 bases). This CDR3 spans 15 amino acids. V dropped 0 bases and J dropped 7 bases, with 13 bases sitting between them. From germline, CDR1 is SGHDN and CDR2 FVKESK. The CDR3 loop is CASSQDWAGSNIQYF. In DNA, the CDR3 is TGTGCCAGCAGCCAAGATTGGGCAGGGTCGAACATTCAGTACTTC. The whole variable domain, remainder taken from reference TRBV14 and TRBJ2-4, is EAGVTQFPSHSVIEKGQTVTLRCDPISGHDNLYWYRRVMGKEIKFLLHFVKESKQDESGMPNNRFLAERTGGTYSTLKVQPAELEDSGVYFCASSQDWAGSNIQYFGAGTRLSVL.

The V and J genes are TRBV19 and TRBJ1-2, with 9 bases that match TRBD1. Unmatched junction bases numbered 7, after V lost 5 bases and J lost 6 bases. The germline CDR1 and CDR2 sequences are LNHDA and SQIVND (reference sequence). This CDR3 has 14 residues. CDR3 residues: CASSATWTGDGYTF. As DNA, the CDR3 is TGTGCCAGTAGTGCTACCTGGACAGGGGATGGCTACACCTTC.

The J gene is TRBJ1-1, the V gene TRBV11-3; possibly TRBD1 for D (5 bases). Trimming took 0 bases from V and 4 from J, leaving 15 bases between them. This CDR3 comprises 16 residues. CDR1 is SGHNT, CDR2 YENEEA, per germline. DNA for the CDR3: TGTGCCAGCAGCTTAGATGGCAGGGCTGGAATCACTGAAGCTTTCTTT. This translates into CASSLDGRAGITEAFF.

V and J are TRBV19 and TRBJ1-1, with 11 bases lining up with TRBD1. Looked up from germline, CDR1 is LNHDA and CDR2 is SQIVND (reference sequence). The CDR3 extends over 15 amino acids. With 3 bases clipped from V and 4 bases from J, the junction kept 4 bases outside the gene matches. The DNA for the CDR3 is TGTGCCAGTAGTATCACCGGGACAGGGGGCACTGAAGCTTTCTTT. This codes for CASSITGTGGTEAFF.